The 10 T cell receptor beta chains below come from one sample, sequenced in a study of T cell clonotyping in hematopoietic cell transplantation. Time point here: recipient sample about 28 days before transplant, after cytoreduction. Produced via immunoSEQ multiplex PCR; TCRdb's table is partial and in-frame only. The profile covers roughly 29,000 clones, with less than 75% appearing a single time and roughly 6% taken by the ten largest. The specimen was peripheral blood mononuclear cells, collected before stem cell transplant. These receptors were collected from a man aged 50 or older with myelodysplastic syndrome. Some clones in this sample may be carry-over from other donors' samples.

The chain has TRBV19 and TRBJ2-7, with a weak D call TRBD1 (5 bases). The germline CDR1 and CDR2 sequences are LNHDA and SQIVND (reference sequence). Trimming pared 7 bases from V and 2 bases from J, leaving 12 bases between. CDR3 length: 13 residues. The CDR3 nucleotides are TGTGCCAGTACCGACGACAGACCCTACGAGCAGTACTTC. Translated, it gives CASTDDRPYEQYF.

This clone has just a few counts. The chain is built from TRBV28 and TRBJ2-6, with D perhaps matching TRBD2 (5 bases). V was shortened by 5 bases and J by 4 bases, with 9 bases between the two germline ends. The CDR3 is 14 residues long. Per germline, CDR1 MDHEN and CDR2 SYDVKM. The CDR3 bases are TGTGCCAGCAGTCCCCCGGGAGGGGCCAACGTCCTGACTTTC. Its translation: CASSPPGGANVLTF.

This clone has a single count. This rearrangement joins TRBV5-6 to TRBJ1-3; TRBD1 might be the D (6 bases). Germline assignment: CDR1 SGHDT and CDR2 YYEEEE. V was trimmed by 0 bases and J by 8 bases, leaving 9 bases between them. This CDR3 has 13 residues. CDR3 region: CASSLDRAYTIYF. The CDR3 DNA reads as TGTGCCAGCAGCTTGGACAGGGCCTACACCATATATTTT.

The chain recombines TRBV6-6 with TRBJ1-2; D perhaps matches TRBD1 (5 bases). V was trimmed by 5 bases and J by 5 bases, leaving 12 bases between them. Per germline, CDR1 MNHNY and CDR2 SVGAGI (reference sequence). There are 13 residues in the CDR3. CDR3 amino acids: CASSPGGPYGYTF. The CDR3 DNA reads TGTGCCAGCAGTCCGGGGGGACCATATGGCTACACCTTC.

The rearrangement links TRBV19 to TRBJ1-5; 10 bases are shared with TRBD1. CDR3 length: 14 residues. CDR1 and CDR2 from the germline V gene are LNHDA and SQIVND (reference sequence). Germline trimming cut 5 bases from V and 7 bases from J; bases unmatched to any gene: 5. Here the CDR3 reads CASSGTGEGQPQHF. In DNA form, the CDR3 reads TGTGCCAGTAGTGGGACAGGGGAAGGCCAGCCCCAGCATTTT.

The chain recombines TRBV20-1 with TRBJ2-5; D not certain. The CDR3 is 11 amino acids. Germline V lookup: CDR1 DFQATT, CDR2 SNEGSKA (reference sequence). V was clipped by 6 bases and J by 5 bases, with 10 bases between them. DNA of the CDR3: TGCAGTGCCGGAACCCCGGAGACCCAGTACTTC. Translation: CSAGTPETQYF.

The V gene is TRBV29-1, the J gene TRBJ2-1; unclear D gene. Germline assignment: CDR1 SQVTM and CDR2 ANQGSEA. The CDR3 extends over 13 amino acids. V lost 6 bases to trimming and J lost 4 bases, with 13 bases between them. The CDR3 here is CSVADPKYNEQFF. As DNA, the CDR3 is TGCAGCGTCGCGGACCCTAAGTACAATGAGCAGTTCTTC.

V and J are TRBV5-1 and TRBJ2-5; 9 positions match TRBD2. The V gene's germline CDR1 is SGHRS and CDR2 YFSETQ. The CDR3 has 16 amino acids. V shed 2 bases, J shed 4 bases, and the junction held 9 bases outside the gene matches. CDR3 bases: TGCGCCAGCAGCTTAAGACTAGCGGAAGGTTCAGAGACCCAGTACTTC. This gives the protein CASSLRLAEGSETQYF.

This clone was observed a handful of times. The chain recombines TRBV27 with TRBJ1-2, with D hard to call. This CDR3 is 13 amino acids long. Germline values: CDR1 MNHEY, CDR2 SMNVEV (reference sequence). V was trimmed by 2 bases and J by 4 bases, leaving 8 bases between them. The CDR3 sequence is CASSLAVGYGYTF. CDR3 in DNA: TGTGCCAGCAGTTTAGCGGTGGGCTATGGCTACACCTTC.

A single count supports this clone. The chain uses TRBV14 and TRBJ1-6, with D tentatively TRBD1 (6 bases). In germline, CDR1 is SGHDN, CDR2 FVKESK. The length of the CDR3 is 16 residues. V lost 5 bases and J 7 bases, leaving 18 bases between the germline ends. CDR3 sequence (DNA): TGTGCCAGCAGCAACCCGGGACACTCGGGGAATTCACCCCTCCACTTT. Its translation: CASSNPGHSGNSPLHF.